The subject of this entry is one T cell receptor (beta chain). Its antigen is still unknown. The data originate from a study of shared clonotypes between healthy human individuals. Study-level information: Three plates each covered CD4 naive and memory; CD8 naive two, CD8 memory one. General study results and limits: Naive subsets generally exceeded memory subsets in estimated richness. Some naive CD4 clonotypes, 4% to 6%, turned up in common across a handful of donors.

Repertoires were generated with immunoSEQ multiplex PCR, while TCRdb's copy carries only in-frame clones and drops some. The repertoire includes about 2.4 million clones, more than 80% of them detected once, and around 0.14% sits in the top ten. It was into CD45RA+ naive and CD45RA-negative memory subsets that the CD4+ cells were split. The V gene lost 4 bases and the J gene lost 3 bases, with 16 bases spanning the gap. The CDR3 consists of 15 residues. Germline CDR1 and CDR2: MDHEN and SYDVKM. The receptor was derived from a young man in good health. The chain couples TRBV28 to TRBJ2-7; a weak D match, TRBD2 (6 bases). The sequenced sample was naive CD4+ T cells sorted from blood. As for subset: CD45RA+ positively selected. In DNA form, the CDR3 reads TGTGCCAGCAGTTACTTTGGGGGGTCGGACTACGAGCAGTACTTC. It is translated as CASSYFGGSDYEQYF.